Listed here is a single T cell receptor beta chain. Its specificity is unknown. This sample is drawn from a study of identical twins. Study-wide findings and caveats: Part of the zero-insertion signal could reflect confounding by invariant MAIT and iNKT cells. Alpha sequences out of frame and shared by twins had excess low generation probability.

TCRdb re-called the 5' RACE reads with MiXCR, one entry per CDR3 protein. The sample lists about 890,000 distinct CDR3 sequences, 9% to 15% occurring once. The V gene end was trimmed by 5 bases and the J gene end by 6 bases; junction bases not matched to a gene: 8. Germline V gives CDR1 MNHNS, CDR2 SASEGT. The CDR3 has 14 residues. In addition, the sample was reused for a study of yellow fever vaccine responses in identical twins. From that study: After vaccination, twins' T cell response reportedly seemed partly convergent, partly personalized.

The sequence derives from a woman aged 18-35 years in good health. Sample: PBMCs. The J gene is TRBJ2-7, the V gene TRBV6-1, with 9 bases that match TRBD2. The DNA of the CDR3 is TGTGCCAGCAGTCTAGGTCTAGCGGGACCCGAGCAGTACTTC. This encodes CASSLGLAGPEQYF.